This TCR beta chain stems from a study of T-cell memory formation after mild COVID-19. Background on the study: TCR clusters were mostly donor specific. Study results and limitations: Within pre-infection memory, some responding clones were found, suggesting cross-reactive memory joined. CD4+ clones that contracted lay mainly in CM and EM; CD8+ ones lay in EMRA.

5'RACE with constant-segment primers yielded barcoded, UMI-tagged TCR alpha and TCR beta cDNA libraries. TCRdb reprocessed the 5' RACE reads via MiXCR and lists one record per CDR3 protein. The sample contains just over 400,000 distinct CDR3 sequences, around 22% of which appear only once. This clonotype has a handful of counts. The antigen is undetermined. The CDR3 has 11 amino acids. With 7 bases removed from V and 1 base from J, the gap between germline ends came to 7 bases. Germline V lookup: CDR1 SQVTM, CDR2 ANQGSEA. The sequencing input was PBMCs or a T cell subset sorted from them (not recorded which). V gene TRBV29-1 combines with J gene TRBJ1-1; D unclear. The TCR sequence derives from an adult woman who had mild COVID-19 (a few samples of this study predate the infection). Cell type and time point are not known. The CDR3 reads CSGTENTEAFF. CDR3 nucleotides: TGCAGCGGAACAGAGAACACTGAAGCTTTCTTT.